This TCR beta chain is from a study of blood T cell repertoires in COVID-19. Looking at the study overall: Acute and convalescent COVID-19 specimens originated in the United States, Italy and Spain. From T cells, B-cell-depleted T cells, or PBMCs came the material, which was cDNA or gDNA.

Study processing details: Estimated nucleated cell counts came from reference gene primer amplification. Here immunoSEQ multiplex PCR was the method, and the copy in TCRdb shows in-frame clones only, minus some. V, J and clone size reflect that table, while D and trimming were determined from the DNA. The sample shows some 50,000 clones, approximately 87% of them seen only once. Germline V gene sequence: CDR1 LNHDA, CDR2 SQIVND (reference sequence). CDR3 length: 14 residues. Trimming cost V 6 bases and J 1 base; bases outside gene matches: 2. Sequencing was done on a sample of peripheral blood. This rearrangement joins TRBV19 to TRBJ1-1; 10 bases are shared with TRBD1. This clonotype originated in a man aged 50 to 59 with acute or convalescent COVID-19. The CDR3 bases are TGTGCCAGTAGCAGACAGGGGGCGAACACTGAAGCTTTCTTT. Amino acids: CASSRQGANTEAFF.